This is a list of T cell receptor beta chains from one sample in a study of T cells after somatic rescue of genetic block. TCRdb's table, derived via immunoSEQ multiplex PCR, lists solely in-frame clones and lacks some. The sample holds 110,000 or so clones, 90% to 95% seen once. Material for sequencing was peripheral blood mononuclear cells (PBMCs). The receptors come from a woman aged 18-30 years. Each CDR3 is given with its conserved first and last residue. The order of the fields is CDR3 protein, CDR3 DNA, V gene, D gene, clone size, J gene, CDR3 length. A D gene is named only where the DNA matches it firmly. Size tells how often a clone was seen (once, few, many) or the class of an expanded clone, and some rows leave it out.

CASRLAGKGTEAFF	TGTGCCAGCAGACTGGCGGGGAAGGGCACTGAAGCTTTCTTT	TRBV27	-	once	TRBJ1-1	14
CASSFTSSGANVLTF	TGCGCCAGCAGCTTTACGAGCTCTGGGGCCAACGTCCTGACTTTC	TRBV5-1	-	-	TRBJ2-6	15
CASSQGASDSYEQYF	TGCGCCAGCAGCCAAGGGGCTAGCGACTCCTACGAGCAGTACTTC	TRBV4-3	-	few	TRBJ2-7	15
CAWSTREGTQYF	TGTGCCTGGAGTACGAGGGAGGGGACGCAGTATTTT	TRBV30	TRBD2	-	TRBJ2-3	12
CASSFDLGNTIYF	TGTGCCAGCAGCTTCGACCTTGGAAACACCATATATTTT	TRBV7-9	-	-	TRBJ1-3	13
CASSLGGGSQPQHF	TGTGCCAGCAGCTTAGGAGGGGGCTCTCAGCCCCAGCATTTT	TRBV7-2	TRBD1	-	TRBJ1-5	14
CASSLTVGGGGGELFF	TGCGCCAGCAGCTTGACGGTCGGGGGCGGAGGCGGGGAGCTGTTTTTT	TRBV5-1	-	-	TRBJ2-2	16
CSVEPRRFYGYTF	TGCAGCGTTGAACCCAGGAGGTTCTATGGCTACACCTTC	TRBV29-1	-	once	TRBJ1-2	13
CAWSVRRGTPTYEQYF	TGTGCCTGGAGTGTACGTAGAGGGACGCCAACCTACGAGCAGTACTTC	TRBV30	-	-	TRBJ2-7	16
CASSLAPGKYGYTF	TGTGCCAGCAGCTTAGCCCCGGGAAAGTATGGCTACACCTTC	TRBV7-8	-	-	TRBJ1-2	14
CASSDRGTPLSEAFF	TGTGCCAGCAGTGACAGGGGAACTCCACTGAGTGAAGCTTTCTTT	TRBV6-1	-	-	TRBJ1-1	15
CASSTGASGNTIYF	TGTGCCAGCAGCACAGGAGCCTCTGGAAACACCATATATTTT	TRBV9	-	-	TRBJ1-3	14
CASSPDELYTEAFF	TGTGCCAGCAGTCCGGACGAACTGTACACTGAAGCTTTCTTT	TRBV6-1	-	-	TRBJ1-1	14
CASSATTTAFSGNTIYF	TGCGCCAGCAGCGCCACAACAACTGCCTTCTCTGGAAACACCATATATTTT	TRBV5-1	-	-	TRBJ1-3	17
CASSSGRNSPLHF	TGTGCCAGCAGCAGCGGACGTAATTCACCCCTCCACTTT	TRBV7-2	-	-	TRBJ1-6	13
CATARQGVWETQYF	TGTGCCACCGCCCGACAGGGGGTGTGGGAGACCCAGTACTTC	TRBV19	TRBD1	once	TRBJ2-5	14
CASSLGRTRSSYEQYF	TGTGCCAGCAGCCTAGGACGGACACGTAGTTCCTACGAGCAGTACTTC	TRBV7-2	-	-	TRBJ2-7	16
CSARDGEPQYF	TGCAGTGCTAGAGACGGGGAACCCCAGTACTTC	TRBV20-1	-	-	TRBJ2-5	11
CATSPGKIETQYF	TGTGCCACCAGCCCAGGTAAAATCGAGACCCAGTACTTC	TRBV15	-	once	TRBJ2-5	13
CASSESGGAVETQYF	TGTGCCAGCAGTGAAAGCGGGGGGGCCGTGGAGACCCAGTACTTC	TRBV6-4	TRBD2	-	TRBJ2-5	15
CASIRTVGTQPQHF	TGTGCCAGCATACGGACGGTGGGCACACAGCCCCAGCATTTT	TRBV6-1	-	once	TRBJ1-5	14
CASSQDVAGGRQGVFTDTQYF	TGCGCCAGCAGCCAAGATGTGGCAGGGGGCCGCCAGGGGGTCTTCACAGATACGCAGTATTTT	TRBV4-3	TRBD1	-	TRBJ2-3	21
CASSLGRGGRYEQYF	TGTGCCAGCAGCTTGGGCCGGGGGGGCCGGTACGAGCAGTACTTC	TRBV7-9	TRBD2	-	TRBJ2-7	15
CASAVRNQPQHF	TGTGCCAGCGCAGTACGGAATCAGCCCCAGCATTTT	TRBV6-6	-	-	TRBJ1-5	12
CASGHEPPDGMRGYTF	TGCGCCAGCGGCCACGAACCTCCCGACGGTATGAGGGGCTACACCTTC	TRBV4-3	-	-	TRBJ1-2	16
CASSLGQGAYEQYF	TGTGCCAGCAGCTTAGGCCAGGGGGCCTACGAGCAGTACTTC	TRBV11-2	TRBD1	once	TRBJ2-7	14
CASSLAGQSISSGNTIYF	TGTGCCAGCAGCTTGGCCGGACAGTCTATCAGTTCTGGAAACACCATATATTTT	TRBV5-8	-	-	TRBJ1-3	18
CASSVATGTVYEQFF	TGTGCCAGCAGCGTGGCGACAGGGACCGTTTATGAGCAGTTCTTC	TRBV9	TRBD1	-	TRBJ2-1	15
CSGSKTEAFF	TGCAGCGGGTCAAAAACTGAAGCTTTCTTT	TRBV29-1	-	few	TRBJ1-1	10
CASSSGLAGGTDTQYF	TGCGCCAGCAGCTCGGGACTAGCGGGGGGCACAGATACGCAGTATTTT	TRBV5-1	TRBD2	-	TRBJ2-3	16
CAWSKQAAPLHF	TGTGCCTGGAGCAAACAGGCGGCGCCCCTCCACTTT	TRBV30	-	few	TRBJ1-6	12
CASSQVGETQYF	TGTGCCAGCAGCCAGGTGGGGGAGACCCAGTACTTC	TRBV7-9	-	-	TRBJ2-5	12
CASSFRETQYF	TGCGCCAGCAGCTTCCGGGAGACCCAGTACTTC	TRBV5-1	-	-	TRBJ2-5	11
CASSQEQGQGQQPQHF	TGTGCCAGCAGCCAAGAACAGGGGCAGGGACAACAGCCCCAGCATTTT	TRBV4-2	TRBD1	-	TRBJ1-5	16
CASTDGGRDRNEQFF	TGTGCCAGCACCGATGGGGGGCGGGACCGCAATGAGCAGTTCTTC	TRBV28	-	-	TRBJ2-1	15
CASSGLGPRGAQYF	TGTGCCAGTAGTGGCCTGGGACCCCGGGGGGCCCAGTACTTC	TRBV19	TRBD2	-	TRBJ2-5	14
CAWSPTGNTIYF	TGTGCCTGGAGTCCCACAGGAAACACCATATATTTT	TRBV30	-	-	TRBJ1-3	12
CASSRPGTGNEKLFF	TGTGCCAGCTCCCGTCCCGGGACAGGGAATGAAAAACTGTTTTTT	TRBV18	TRBD1	-	TRBJ1-4	15
CASSPKDRGSETQYF	TGTGCCAGCAGCCCCAAGGACAGGGGTTCGGAGACCCAGTACTTC	TRBV7-9	TRBD1	-	TRBJ2-5	15
CSAEVGETQYF	TGCAGTGCTGAGGTCGGGGAGACCCAGTACTTC	TRBV20-1	-	-	TRBJ2-5	11